The clone carrying this T cell receptor (beta chain) came up many times. This entry belongs to a study of T cells in Graves' hyperthyroidism and ophthalmopathy. CDR3 length: 14 residues. The V gene's germline CDR1 is MNHNS and CDR2 SASEGT. Trimming removed 6 bases from V and 0 bases from J, with 9 bases in between. Isolation of PBMCs was performed on about 10 ml fresh peripheral blood. Authors of the study amplified TCR beta CDR3 regions from RNA transcripts. In the first-round RT-PCR of the TCR CDR3, the HTBI primer set was used. TCRdb reanalysed the multiplex PCR reads using MiXCR and keeps one entry per CDR3 protein. This table has some 350,000 distinct CDR3 sequences, roughly an eighth appearing once.

V gene TRBV6-1 combines with J gene TRBJ1-3, with D perhaps TRBD1 (5 bases). The sequenced sample was blood. This sequence originates from a woman aged 40 to 55 with Graves' ophthalmopathy. For the CDR3, the DNA is TGTGCCAGCAGGCCACAGGTCTCTGGAAACACCATATATTTT. Translation gives CASRPQVSGNTIYF.